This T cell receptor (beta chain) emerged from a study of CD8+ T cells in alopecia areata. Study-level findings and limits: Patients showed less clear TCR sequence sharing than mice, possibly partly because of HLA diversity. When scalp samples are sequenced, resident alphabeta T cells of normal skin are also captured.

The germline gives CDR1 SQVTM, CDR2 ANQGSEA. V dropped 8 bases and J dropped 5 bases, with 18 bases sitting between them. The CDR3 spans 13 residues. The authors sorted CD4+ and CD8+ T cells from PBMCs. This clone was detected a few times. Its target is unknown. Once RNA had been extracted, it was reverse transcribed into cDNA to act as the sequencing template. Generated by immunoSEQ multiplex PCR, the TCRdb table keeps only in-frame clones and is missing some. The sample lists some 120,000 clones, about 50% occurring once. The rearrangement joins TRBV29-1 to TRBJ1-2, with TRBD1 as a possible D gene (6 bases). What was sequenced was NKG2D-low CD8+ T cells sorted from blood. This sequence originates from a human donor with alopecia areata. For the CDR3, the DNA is TGCAGCACAACGGCGGGGGGCGCATATGGCTACACCTTC. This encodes CSTTAGGAYGYTF.